This T cell receptor (beta chain) was obtained from a study of a mutant IDH1 vaccine in newly diagnosed glioma. Sequencing used immunoSEQ multiplex PCR; TCRdb keeps in-frame clones, though not all of them. This sample has 40,000 to 45,000 clones, with around 82% found just once. The time point is: week 47, end of study. Vaccination comprised doses that each held 300 ug of mutant IDH1 20-mer peptide, plus topical imiquimod. The CDR3 runs 13 residues. The germline V gene has CDR1 MNHEY and CDR2 SVGAGI. V gave up 6 bases and J gave up 8 bases, with 16 bases separating them. About this clone: Its specificity is unknown.

This sequence originates from a man between 18 and 29 years old with glioma. Some clones in this sample may be carry-over from other donors' samples. The chain employs TRBV6-5 and TRBJ1-2; D remains unclear. The sample was PBMCs, taken from a glioma patient whose treatment included an IDH1 peptide vaccine. The DNA of the CDR3 is TGTGCCAGCAGCCCCCGGAGAGACTTGGGCTACACCTTC. It is translated as CASSPRRDLGYTF.